This T cell receptor beta chain derives from a study of T cells in Graves' hyperthyroidism and ophthalmopathy. Study-level points and caveats: The model anticipated ophthalmopathy a median about 7.1 months pre-onset. Separating ophthalmopathy from stable hyperthyroidism was achieved by a 13 V-J model.

V was cut by 1 base and J by 4 bases, with 5 bases left in between. The CDR3 runs 14 residues. CDR1 is LGHDT, CDR2 YNNKEL, per germline (reference sequence). TCR beta CDR3 regions were amplified from RNA transcripts. In the first-round RT-PCR of the TCR CDR3, the HTBI primer set was used. TCRdb reanalysed the multiplex PCR reads using MiXCR and keeps one entry per CDR3 protein. The repertoire holds roughly 570,000 distinct CDR3 sequences, about a sixth seen once, with under 8% in the top ten. This clonotype was seen only a few times. Its antigen is currently unknown. A patient was excluded if there was uncontrolled infection, other autoimmune disease, pregnancy or lactation.

The chain links TRBV3-1 to TRBJ1-6; D ambiguous. The TCR comes from a woman in her twenties or thirties with Graves' hyperthyroidism. Specimen: blood. This CDR3 reads CASSQGSYNSPLHF. The CDR3 DNA sequence: TGTGCCAGCAGCCAAGGCAGTTATAATTCACCCCTCCACTTT.